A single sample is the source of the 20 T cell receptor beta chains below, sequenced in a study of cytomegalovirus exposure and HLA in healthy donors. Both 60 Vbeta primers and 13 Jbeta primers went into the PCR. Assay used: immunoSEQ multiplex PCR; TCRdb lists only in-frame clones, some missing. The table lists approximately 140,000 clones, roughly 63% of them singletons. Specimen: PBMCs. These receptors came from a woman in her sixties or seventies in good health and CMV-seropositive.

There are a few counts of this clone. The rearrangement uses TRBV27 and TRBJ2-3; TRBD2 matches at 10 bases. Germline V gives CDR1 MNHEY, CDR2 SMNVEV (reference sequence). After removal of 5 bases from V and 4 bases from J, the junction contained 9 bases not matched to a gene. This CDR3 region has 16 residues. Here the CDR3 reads CASSPSRAGGADTQYF. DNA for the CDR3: TGTGCCAGCAGTCCTTCGAGAGCGGGAGGGGCAGATACGCAGTATTTT.

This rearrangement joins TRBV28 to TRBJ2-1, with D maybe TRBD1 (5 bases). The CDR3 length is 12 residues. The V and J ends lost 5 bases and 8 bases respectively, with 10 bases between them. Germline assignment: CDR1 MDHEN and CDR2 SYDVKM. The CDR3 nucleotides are TGTGCCAGCAGTCTCGTAGGGGATGAGCAGTTCTTC. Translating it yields CASSLVGDEQFF.

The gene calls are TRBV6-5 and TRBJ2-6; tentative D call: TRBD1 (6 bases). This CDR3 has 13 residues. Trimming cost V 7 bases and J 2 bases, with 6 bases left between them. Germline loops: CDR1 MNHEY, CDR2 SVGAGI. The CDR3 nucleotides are TGTGCCAGCAAGGGGGCTGGGGCCAACGTCCTGACTTTC. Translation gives CASKGAGANVLTF.

CDR3 in DNA: TGTGCCACCAATAGGGACAGGGGGATAGTACCTGAAGCTTTCTTT. This gives the protein CATNRDRGIVPEAFF. The J gene is TRBJ1-1, the V gene TRBV6-1, with 11 bases matching TRBD1. The V and J ends lost 10 bases and 6 bases, in that order; junction bases with no gene match: 13. The CDR3 is 15 amino acids. Looked up from germline, CDR1 is MNHNS and CDR2 is SASEGT.

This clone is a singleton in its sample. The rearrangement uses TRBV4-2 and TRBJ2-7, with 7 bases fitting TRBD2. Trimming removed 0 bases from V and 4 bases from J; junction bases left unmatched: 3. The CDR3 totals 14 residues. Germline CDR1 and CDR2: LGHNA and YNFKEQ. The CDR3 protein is CASSQEVAGYEQYF. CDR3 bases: TGTGCCAGCAGCCAAGAAGTAGCGGGTTACGAGCAGTACTTC.

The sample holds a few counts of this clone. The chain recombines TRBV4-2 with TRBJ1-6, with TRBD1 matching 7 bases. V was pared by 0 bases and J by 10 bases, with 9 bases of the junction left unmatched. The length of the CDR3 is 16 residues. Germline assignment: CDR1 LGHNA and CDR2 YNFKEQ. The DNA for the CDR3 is TGTGCCAGCAGCCAAGATAGGGGGACAGCTCGGTCACCCCTCCACTTT. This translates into CASSQDRGTARSPLHF.

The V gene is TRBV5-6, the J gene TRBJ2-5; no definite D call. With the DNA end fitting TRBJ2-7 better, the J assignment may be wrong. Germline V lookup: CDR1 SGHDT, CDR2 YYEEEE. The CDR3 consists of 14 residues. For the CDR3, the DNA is TGTGCCAGCAGCTTGGGTTACCCATCCTACGAGCAGTACTTC. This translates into CASSLGYPSYEQYF.

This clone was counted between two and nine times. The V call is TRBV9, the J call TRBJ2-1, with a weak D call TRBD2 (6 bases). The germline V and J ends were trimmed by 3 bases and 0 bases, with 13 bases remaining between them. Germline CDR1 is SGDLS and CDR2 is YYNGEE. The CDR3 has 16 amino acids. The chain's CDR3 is CASSAGDFSSYNEQFF. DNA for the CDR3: TGTGCCAGCAGCGCCGGGGACTTCAGCTCCTACAATGAGCAGTTCTTC.

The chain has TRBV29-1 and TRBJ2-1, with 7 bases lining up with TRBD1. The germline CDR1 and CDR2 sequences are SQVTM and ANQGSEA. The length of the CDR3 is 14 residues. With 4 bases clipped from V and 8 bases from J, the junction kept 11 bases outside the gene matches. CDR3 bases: TGCAGCGTTGCGACAGGGCCTATCTCCTATGAGCAGTTCTTC. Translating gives CSVATGPISYEQFF.

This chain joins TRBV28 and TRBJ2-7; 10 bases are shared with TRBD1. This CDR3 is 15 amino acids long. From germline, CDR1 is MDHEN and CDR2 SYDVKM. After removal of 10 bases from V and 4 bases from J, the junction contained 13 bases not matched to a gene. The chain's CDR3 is CATRTYRDRGYEQYF. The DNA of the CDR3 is TGTGCCACACGGACATACCGGGACAGGGGTTACGAGCAGTACTTC.

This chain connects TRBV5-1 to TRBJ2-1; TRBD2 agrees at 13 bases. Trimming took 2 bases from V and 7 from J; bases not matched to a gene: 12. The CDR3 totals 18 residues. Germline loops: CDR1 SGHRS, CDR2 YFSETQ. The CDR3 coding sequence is TGCGCCAGCAGCTTCCACGGGACTAGCGGGGCAAGGGGGAATGAGCAGTTCTTC. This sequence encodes CASSFHGTSGARGNEQFF.

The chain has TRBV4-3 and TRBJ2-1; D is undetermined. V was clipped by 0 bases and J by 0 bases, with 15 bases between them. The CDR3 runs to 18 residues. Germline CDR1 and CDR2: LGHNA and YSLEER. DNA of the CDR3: TGCGCCAGCAGCCAAGATTCGGCGGCCTCCCCCTCCTACAATGAGCAGTTCTTC. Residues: CASSQDSAASPSYNEQFF.

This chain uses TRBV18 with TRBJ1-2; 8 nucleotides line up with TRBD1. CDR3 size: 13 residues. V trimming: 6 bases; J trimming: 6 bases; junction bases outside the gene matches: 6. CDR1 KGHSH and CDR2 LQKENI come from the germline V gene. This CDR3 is CASSKTGEDGYTF. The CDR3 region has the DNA TGTGCCAGCTCCAAGACAGGGGAAGATGGCTACACCTTC.

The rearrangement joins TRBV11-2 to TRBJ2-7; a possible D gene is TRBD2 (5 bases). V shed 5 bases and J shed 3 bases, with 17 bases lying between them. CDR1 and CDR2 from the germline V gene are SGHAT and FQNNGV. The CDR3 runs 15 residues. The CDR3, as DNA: TGTGCCAGCAGCCTGATTCCGGAGAGGGACTACGAGCAGTACTTC. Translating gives CASSLIPERDYEQYF.

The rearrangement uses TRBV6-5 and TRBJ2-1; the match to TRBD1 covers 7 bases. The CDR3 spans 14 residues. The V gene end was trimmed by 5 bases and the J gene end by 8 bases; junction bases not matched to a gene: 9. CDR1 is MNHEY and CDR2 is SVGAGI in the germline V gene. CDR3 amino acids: CASSQTGLRDEQFF. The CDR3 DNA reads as TGTGCCAGCAGTCAGACAGGGTTGCGGGATGAGCAGTTCTTC.

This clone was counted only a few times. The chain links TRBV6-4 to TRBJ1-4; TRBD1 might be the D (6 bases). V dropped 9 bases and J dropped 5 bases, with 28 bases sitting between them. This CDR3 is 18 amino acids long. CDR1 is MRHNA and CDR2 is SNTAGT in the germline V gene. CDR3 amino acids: CARHWDGWVGQGNEKLFF. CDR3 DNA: TGTGCCAGACACTGGGACGGGTGGGTGGGGCAGGGGAATGAAAAACTGTTTTTT.

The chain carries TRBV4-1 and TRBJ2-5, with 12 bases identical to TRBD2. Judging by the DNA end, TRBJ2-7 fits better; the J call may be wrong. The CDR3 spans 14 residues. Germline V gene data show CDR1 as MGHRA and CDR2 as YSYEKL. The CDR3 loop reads CASTLTSGSYEQYF. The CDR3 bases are TGCGCCAGCACCTTGACTAGCGGGAGCTACGAGCAGTACTTC.

The CDR3 coding sequence is TGTGCCAGCGGGACAATTACAGGGTATGGGGCCAACGTCCTGACTTTC. It encodes CASGTITGYGANVLTF. The J gene is TRBJ2-6, the V gene TRBV28, with TRBD1 as a possible D gene (6 bases). The CDR3 runs 16 residues. Looked up from germline, CDR1 is MDHEN and CDR2 is SYDVKM. Trimming took off 8 bases at V and 3 bases at J, with 17 bases between the two ends. Together with reference TRBV28 and TRBJ2-6, the CDR3 gives the full variable domain: DVKVTQSSRYLVKRTGEKVFLECVQDMDHENMFWYRQDPGLGLRLIYFSYDVKMKEKGDIPEGYSVSREKKERFSLILESASTNQTSMYLCASGTITGYGANVLTFGAGSRLTVL.

The CDR3 DNA reads TGTGCCAGCAGCGCTGGGGGGTACAATGAGCAGTTCTTC. Translating gives CASSAGGYNEQFF. The chain couples TRBV9 to TRBJ2-1; D may be TRBD2 (6 bases). Trimming pared 3 bases from V and 4 bases from J, leaving 8 bases between. The CDR3 spans 13 residues. Germline CDR1 reads SGDLS; CDR2 reads YYNGEE.

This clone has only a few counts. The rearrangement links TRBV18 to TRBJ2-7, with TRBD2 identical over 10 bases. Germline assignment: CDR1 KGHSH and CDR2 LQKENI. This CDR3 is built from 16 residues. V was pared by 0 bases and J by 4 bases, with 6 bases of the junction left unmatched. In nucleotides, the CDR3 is TGTGCCAGCTCACCACCGTCTAGCGGGAGAAGTTACGAGCAGTACTTC. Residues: CASSPPSSGRSYEQYF.